This TCR beta chain was sequenced for a study of patients and donors after allogeneic stem cell transplantation. CDR3 length: 10 amino acids. V was pared by 10 bases and J by 8 bases, with 11 bases between. CDR1 and CDR2 from the germline V gene are SEHNR and FQNEAQ (reference sequence). TCRdb re-analysed the RT-PCR reads in MiXCR, keeping a single row per CDR3 protein. The sample yields approximately 150,000 distinct CDR3 sequences, about a third seen once. This clonotype was observed a few times. Input material: blood, either unsorted or a sorted T cell fraction (not recorded which). The TCR originated in a human donor who was either an allogeneic HSCT recipient or a stem cell or donor lymphocyte infusion donor (not recorded which). It is not recorded whose cells these are; they may come from a transplant donor. The rearrangement uses TRBV7-9 and TRBJ1-1; no firm D call. The CDR3 loop reads CATGLGEAFF. The CDR3 nucleotides are TGTGCCACCGGTTTGGGAGAAGCTTTCTTT.